What follows is one T cell receptor (beta chain) and its context. V lost 5 bases, J lost 0 bases, and 3 bases lay in between. The germline V gene has CDR1 SNHLY and CDR2 FYNNEI. The CDR3 runs to 12 residues. This sample is part of a study of control samples from healthy donors and cancer patients. The assay was immunoSEQ multiplex PCR, and TCRdb's table has in-frame clones only and misses some. Of 75,000 to 90,000 clones in the sample, under 90% were seen once. This clonotype was sampled from a woman aged 45-60 years with colorectal cancer. The sequencing input was PBMCs. The chain combines TRBV2 with TRBJ2-3; D remains ambiguous. CDR3 bases: TGTGCCAGCAGTCCCAGCACAGATACGCAGTATTTT. Residues: CASSPSTDTQYF. Drawing the rest from reference TRBV2 and TRBJ2-3, the complete variable domain is EPEVTQTPSHQVTQMGQEVILRCVPISNHLYFYWYRQILGQKVEFLVSFYNNEISEKSEIFDDQFSVERPDGSNFTLKIRSTKLEDSAMYFCASSPSTDTQYFGPGTRLTVL.